These 8 T cell receptor beta chains came from one sample sequenced in a study of blood T cell repertoires in COVID-19 (dated by TCRdb to between 2020 and 2021). The library was produced with the immunoSEQ multiplex PCR assay. TCRdb's version of the immuneACCESS table is confined to in-frame rearrangements and falls short of the full clone set. An unresolved V gene accounts for under half of the shortfall where checked; the remainder is of unknown origin. Present in this sample are about 190,000 clones, 70% to 90% of which were seen just once. The biggest ten clones account for around 4.9% of the sample. The sequencing input was peripheral blood. These receptors all come from a woman older than 75 with acute or convalescent COVID-19.

CDR3 DNA sequence: TGTGCCAGCACCGTCTACAGGGGCACAGATACGCAGTATTTT. It yields the protein CASTVYRGTDTQYF. The chain has TRBV7-2 and TRBJ2-3, with D tentatively TRBD1 (6 bases). V lost 7 bases and J lost 1, with 12 bases in between. Germline values: CDR1 SGHTA, CDR2 FQGNSA. The CDR3 is 14 amino acids.

The J gene is TRBJ1-5, the V gene TRBV4-2; no clear D gene. V was pared by 1 base and J by 6 bases, with 16 bases between. The CDR3 is 16 amino acids. From germline, CDR1 is LGHNA and CDR2 YNFKEQ. The CDR3 DNA is TGTGCCAGCAGCCAAGTCCTACAGTCCTATACTCAGCCCCAGCATTTT. Translating gives CASSQVLQSYTQPQHF.

The gene calls are TRBV28 and TRBJ1-2; TRBD1 matches at 8 bases. Trimming at V came to 3 bases and at J to 3 bases, leaving 6 bases not matched to a gene. The V gene's germline CDR1 is MDHEN and CDR2 SYDVKM. The CDR3 is made up of 15 amino acids. CDR3 nucleotides: TGTGCCAGCAGTTTGCGCTTGACAGGGGACTATGGCTACACCTTC. Its protein is CASSLRLTGDYGYTF.

The chain couples TRBV18 to TRBJ2-1; 13 bases match TRBD2. The length of the CDR3 is 18 residues. The junction had 11 bases not matched to a gene; V was cut back by 3 bases and J by 6 bases. Germline V gene data show CDR1 as KGHSH and CDR2 as LQKENI. CDR3 sequence: CASSPPNGLAGESNEQFF. The CDR3 bases are TGTGCCAGCTCACCGCCAAACGGACTAGCGGGAGAGAGCAATGAGCAGTTCTTC.

This rearrangement joins TRBV5-1 to TRBJ2-5; 9 bases map to TRBD2. The CDR3 has 17 amino acids. CDR1 and CDR2 (germline): SGHRS, YFSETQ. V lost 4 bases, J lost 4 bases, and 14 bases stayed unmatched. The CDR3 DNA is TGCGCCAGCAGCCCGGTAGTTGGAGCGGGAGGTGGAGAGACCCAGTACTTC. Translating gives CASSPVVGAGGGETQYF.

This rearrangement joins TRBV6-6 to TRBJ1-5; possibly TRBD1 for D (6 bases). CDR1 and CDR2 from the germline V gene are MNHNY and SVGAGI (reference sequence). Trimming took 10 bases from V and 9 from J, leaving 19 bases between them. The CDR3 extends over 13 amino acids. The CDR3 sequence: CAISPQQGRPQHF. The CDR3 DNA reads TGTGCCATCTCACCTCAACAGGGTCGGCCCCAGCATTTT.

This chain uses TRBV5-6 with TRBJ2-5; TRBD2 matches at 12 bases. Losses at the gene ends were 4 bases for V and 2 bases for J; bases not matched to a gene: 9. The CDR3 extends over 17 amino acids. Germline CDR1 and CDR2: SGHDT and YYEEEE. CDR3 nucleotide sequence: TGTGCCAGCAGCCCTCTGACTAGCGGGAGACCTCAAGAGACCCAGTACTTC. It encodes CASSPLTSGRPQETQYF.

The CDR3 coding sequence is TGCGCCAGCAGCCAAGGGGTAGCGGGGAACACTGAAGCTTTCTTT. Translating it yields CASSQGVAGNTEAFF. J is TRBJ1-1 and V is TRBV4-1, with no clear D. V was trimmed by 1 base and J by 1 base, leaving 10 bases between them. Germline V CDR1 and CDR2: MGHRA, YSYEKL. The CDR3 is 15 amino acids.